This T cell receptor beta chain was observed in a study of graft-versus-host responses after intestinal transplantation. Across the study: Recipients received multivisceral, liver-intestinal, or isolated intestinal transplants.

This clone was picked up one time. The antigen is undetermined. Only in-frame clones appear in the TCRdb table, and some are missing; sequencing was by immunoSEQ multiplex PCR. The repertoire holds about 90,000 clones, approximately 92% seen once, with about 0.28% in the top ten. The CDR3 consists of 12 residues. V lost 2 bases, J lost 7 bases, and 6 bases lay in between. Germline CDR1 and CDR2: LGHNA and YNFKEQ. Overall study results and limits: Recipient marrow contained GvH clones, some of which appeared first in ileum or blood. High graft-versus-host to host-versus-graft clonal ratios were found in allografts of patients who had graft-donor T cell macrochimerism. HvG clone declines early post-transplant were associated with peak circulating GvH levels.

The genes are TRBV4-2 and TRBJ2-1; D is ambiguous. This sequence originates from a human donor who received an intestinal transplant. This specimen consisted of unstimulated CD4+ T cells sorted from spleen or lymph node cells, obtained before intestinal transplant. As DNA, the CDR3 is TGTGCCAGCAGCCAACGGGTGAATGAGCAGTTCTTC. Its translation is CASSQRVNEQFF.